This is a list of T cell receptor beta chains from one sample in a study of T cells after yellow fever vaccination. TCRdb called the 5' RACE reads again in MiXCR, with one record for every CDR3 protein. The table has around 610,000 distinct CDR3 sequences, approximately 15% seen once. The sequences come from PBMCs, collected on the day of the yellow fever booster vaccination. The receptors shown here come from a man between 25 and 39 years old who received the YFV17D yellow fever vaccine. Both conserved end residues are part of each CDR3. Fields, in order: clone size, J gene, D gene, V gene, CDR3 DNA, CDR3 protein. D genes are given only for firm matches. The size of a clone is reported for some rows only, either as once, few or many, or as a class for expanded clones.

.,TRBJ2-2,.,TRBV27,TGTGCCAGCAGTTTAATTAGGGTTATGGACACCGGGGAGCTGTTTTTT,CASSLIRVMDTGELFF
few,TRBJ2-1,.,TRBV12-3/TRBV12-4,TGTGCCAGCAGTCTAGAAGGACGGCGTCGATTCTTC,CASSLEGRRRFF
many,TRBJ2-1,TRBD2,TRBV5-1,TGCGCCAGCTTCGGGGGGGCCGATGAGCAGTTCTTC,CASFGGADEQFF
few,TRBJ2-1,TRBD2,TRBV27,TGTGCCAGCAGTTCCATAGCGGGAAGGGATGAGCAGTTCTTC,CASSSIAGRDEQFF
.,TRBJ2-3,TRBD2,TRBV7-2,TGTGCCAGCAGAACTAGACTAGCGGACAACACAGATACGCAGTATTTT,CASRTRLADNTDTQYF
few,TRBJ2-7,.,TRBV25-1,TGTGCCACAGAATGGGACGAGCAGTACTTC,CATEWDEQYF
few,TRBJ2-5,TRBD2,TRBV5-1,TGCGCCAGCAGCTTGGCCCAGACTAGCGGGAGTGGGACCCAGTACTTC,CASSLAQTSGSGTQYF
few,TRBJ2-5,.,TRBV20-1,TGCAGTGGCACCCTGGGGGAGACCCAGTACTTC,CSGTLGETQYF
many,TRBJ1-5,.,TRBV9,TGTGCCAGCAGCGTAGACGGGGCTTATCAGCCCCAGCATTTT,CASSVDGAYQPQHF
few,TRBJ2-1,.,TRBV6-5,TGTGCCAGCAGTTTTGAAGCGCCCGACAATGAGCAGTTCTTC,CASSFEAPDNEQFF
.,TRBJ2-5,TRBD2,TRBV5-1,TGCGCCAGCAGCTTTTACCTGGGAGGGGAGACCCAGTACTTC,CASSFYLGGETQYF
few,TRBJ2-2,.,TRBV14,TGTGCCAGCAGCCCCGGACCCCATGAGGAGCTGTTTTTT,CASSPGPHEELFF
few,TRBJ1-1,.,TRBV19,TGTGCCAGTAGTTCCCGACAGCTTGAAGCTTTCTTT,CASSSRQLEAFF
few,TRBJ2-7,TRBD2,TRBV25-1,TGTGCCAGCAGTGATGGGGCGGGAGAATCCTACGAGCAGTACTTC,CASSDGAGESYEQYF
.,TRBJ2-1,TRBD2,TRBV20-1,TGCAGTGCTCCTGGACTAGCGGGACCTCGTGAGCAGTTCTTC,CSAPGLAGPREQFF
few,TRBJ2-7,TRBD1,TRBV6-2/TRBV6-3,TGTGCCAGCGCACAGGGGCCGGGCGGTTACGAGCAGTACTTC,CASAQGPGGYEQYF
.,TRBJ2-5,TRBD1,TRBV20-1,TGCAGTGCTAGTAGGGGCCAGGGGGATGAGACCCAGTACTTC,CSASRGQGDETQYF
many,TRBJ1-1,.,TRBV20-1,TGCAGTGCTGATCGGCGGCGGAACACTGAAGCTTTCTTT,CSADRRRNTEAFF
few,TRBJ2-2,.,TRBV5-1,TGCGCCAGCAGCTTGGATTGGGACACCGGGGAGCTGTTTTTT,CASSLDWDTGELFF
.,TRBJ2-7,.,TRBV5-1,TGCGCCAGCAGCTTCCTAGGACAGAGCTCCTACGAGCAGTACTTC,CASSFLGQSSYEQYF
few,TRBJ2-3,.,TRBV7-3,TGTGCCAGCAGCGTTAAGGGCACAGATACGCAGTATTTT,CASSVKGTDTQYF